Presented here are 10 T cell receptor beta chains from one specimen sequenced in a study of T-cell memory formation after mild COVID-19 (dated by TCRdb to 2020 to 2022). The method behind the library was 5' RACE. Sequencing was carried out with an Illumina NovaSeq 6000. TCRdb reran the public reads through fastp at Q25 and MiXCR, keeping productive beta chains. Entries that share a CDR3 protein sequence are merged under the most common genes and DNA. The sample profile shows about 600,000 distinct CDR3 sequences; roughly 20% of them were found once. 7.5% to 9.5% of the sample is in the top ten clones. Sequenced: PBMCs or a T cell subset sorted from them (not recorded which). The receptor set was obtained from an adult woman who had mild COVID-19 (a few samples of this study predate the infection). The sample titles of this study are shuffled in the database, so cell type and time point are left out; the donor was told from shared clones.

This clonotype has just one count. The genes are TRBV29-1 and TRBJ2-7, with TRBD2 matching over 10 bases. V dropped 5 bases and J dropped 3; count of bases not matched to a gene: 7. The CDR3 loop spans 14 amino acids. Germline V gene lookup returns CDR1 SQVTM and CDR2 ANQGSEA. In DNA, the CDR3 is TGCAGCGTTCTCACTAGCGGGACTGGCTACGAGCAGTACTTC. This sequence encodes CSVLTSGTGYEQYF.

This CDR3 reads CASSLSPVGRGSSYEQYF. The CDR3 DNA follows: TGTGCCAGCAGTTTAAGCCCGGTAGGGCGGGGAAGCTCCTACGAGCAGTACTTC. The gene calls are TRBV12-3 or TRBV12-4 and TRBJ2-7; tentatively, D is TRBD2 (6 bases). The CDR3 has 18 amino acids. V lost 2 bases and J 0 bases, leaving 20 bases between the germline ends.

The sample holds a few counts of this clonotype. The V and J genes are TRBV7-2 and TRBJ2-1; 8 bases match TRBD2. The CDR3 contains 18 residues. Per the germline V gene, CDR1 is SGHTA and CDR2 is FQGNSA. Trimming took 0 bases from V and 1 from J; bases not matched to a gene: 8. CDR3 protein: CASSLARGSGRSYNEQFF. The CDR3 coding sequence is TGTGCCAGCAGCTTAGCAAGGGGGAGCGGGAGATCCTACAATGAGCAGTTCTTC.

This clonotype was seen a few times. The V call is TRBV4-2, the J call TRBJ1-1, with unresolved D. The V end lost 5 bases, the J end lost 1 base, and 8 bases lay between the germline ends. In germline, CDR1 is LGHNA, CDR2 YNFKEQ. This CDR3 has 13 residues. The CDR3 reads CASSETENTEAFF. The CDR3 nucleotides read TGTGCCAGCAGCGAAACAGAGAACACTGAAGCTTTCTTT.

This clonotype was seen a handful of times. The rearrangement links TRBV5-5 to TRBJ1-4; 8 bases match TRBD1. This CDR3 has 15 residues. Germline assignment: CDR1 SGHKS and CDR2 YYEKEE (reference sequence). Trimming at V came to 4 bases and at J to 3 bases, leaving 5 bases not matched to a gene. In DNA form, the CDR3 reads TGTGCCAGCAGCACCGGACAGGGTCCTAATGAAAAACTGTTTTTT. Residues: CASSTGQGPNEKLFF.

This clonotype was picked up many times. The chain is built from TRBV6-6 and TRBJ2-3; 8 bases line up with TRBD2. J lost 3 bases, V lost 0 bases, and 5 bases had no gene match. Germline values: CDR1 MNHNY, CDR2 SVGAGI (reference sequence). The length of the CDR3 is 16 residues. The CDR3 DNA reads as TGTGCCAGCAGTTACTCGCATGCGGGGGGAACAGATACGCAGTATTTT. It yields the protein CASSYSHAGGTDTQYF.

This clonotype was counted a few times. The chain has TRBV12-3 or TRBV12-4 and TRBJ1-1; D remains unclear. Trimming took off 4 bases at V and 3 bases at J, with 9 bases between the two ends. There are 13 residues in the CDR3. CDR3 nucleotide sequence: TGTGCCAGCAGTTACGGGGTGGACACTGAAGCTTTCTTT. Protein product: CASSYGVDTEAFF.

This chain links TRBV29-1 with TRBJ2-1; 9 bases match TRBD2. V was clipped by 1 base and J by 8 bases; unmatched bases: 6. From germline, CDR1 is SQVTM and CDR2 ANQGSEA. The CDR3 length is 14 residues. The CDR3 loop is CSVEGLAGLYEQFF. CDR3 sequence (DNA): TGCAGCGTTGAAGGCCTAGCGGGATTATATGAGCAGTTCTTC.

The sample holds a few counts of this clonotype. The chain has TRBV5-1 and TRBJ2-3, with 8 bases identical to TRBD1. This CDR3 region has 15 residues. The ends lost 4 bases at V and 0 bases at J; junction bases unmatched: 4. The germline V gene has CDR1 SGHRS and CDR2 YFSETQ. CDR3 coding DNA: TGCGCCAGCAGCATCGGACAGGGAAGCACAGATACGCAGTATTTT. It is translated as CASSIGQGSTDTQYF.

This clonotype was seen a handful of times. The V call is TRBV27, the J call TRBJ2-7; D gene ambiguous. CDR3 size: 14 residues. Germline lookup yields CDR1 MNHEY and CDR2 SMNVEV (reference sequence). The V end lost 1 base, the J end lost 2 bases, and 9 bases lay between the germline ends. Here the CDR3 reads CASSLLADTYEQYF. The CDR3 DNA reads as TGTGCCAGCAGTTTATTGGCAGATACCTACGAGCAGTACTTC.